A selection of T cell receptor beta chains follows, all from one sample in a study of T cell responses to AZD1222 COVID-19 vaccine. Repertoires were generated with immunoSEQ multiplex PCR, while TCRdb's copy carries only in-frame clones and drops some. In the table there are fewer than 90,000 clones, around 83% of which are singletons. This specimen consisted of peripheral blood, obtained 28 days after the second AZD1222 dose. Receptors were obtained from an adult who received the AZD1222 COVID-19 vaccine. Both conserved end residues are part of each CDR3. The D gene is left open where the match is weak. Size is omitted from some rows. Given values are once, few, many or a class for expanded clones.

CDR3nt,CDR3aa,d_gene,v_gene,j_gene,abundance
TGTGCCAGCAGCTTTCCGGACTCTGGGGCCAACGTCCTGACTTTC,CASSFPDSGANVLTF,-,TRBV7-2,TRBJ2-6,-
TGCGCCAGCAGCGCCTACAGGGTTACTGAAGCTTTCTTT,CASSAYRVTEAFF,-,TRBV5-1,TRBJ1-1,once
TGTGCCAGCAGCCCGGTGGGGGAGACCCAGTACTTC,CASSPVGETQYF,-,TRBV5-4,TRBJ2-5,-
TGTGCCAGCAGCTTAGTAGAAATACAGGGCTCTGAAGGAAACACCATATATTTT,CASSLVEIQGSEGNTIYF,-,TRBV7-8,TRBJ1-3,-
TGCGCCAGCAGCCAAGATCTGGGGGACAGAGGCTACGAGCAGTACTTC,CASSQDLGDRGYEQYF,TRBD1,TRBV4-3,TRBJ2-7,-
TGTGCCAGCAGCCAGGGACAGGGGGGAAACACCATATATTTT,CASSQGQGGNTIYF,TRBD1,TRBV5-5,TRBJ1-3,-
TGTGCCAGCTTAGGGACTAGCGGGGGCGCAGATACGCAGTATTTT,CASLGTSGGADTQYF,TRBD2,TRBV2,TRBJ2-3,-
TGTGCCAGCAGTTTTGGTTCTAACTATGGCTACACCTTC,CASSFGSNYGYTF,-,TRBV12-3/TRBV12-4,TRBJ1-2,-
TGTGCCAACCCTCCACGGGACTCCTATAATTCACCCCTCCACTTT,CANPPRDSYNSPLHF,-,TRBV6-5,TRBJ1-6,-
TGTGCCAGCAGTTGGGAGGGGAATTCACCCCTCCACTTT,CASSWEGNSPLHF,-,TRBV6-5,TRBJ1-6,-
TGTGCCAGCAGAGGACCTAATGAAGCTTTCTTT,CASRGPNEAFF,-,TRBV6-4,TRBJ1-1,few
TGTGCCAGCAGCCAAAGAGCCGAGGGGGCGCTTAGTAATTCACCCCTCCACTTT,CASSQRAEGALSNSPLHF,TRBD1,TRBV3-1/TRBV3-2,TRBJ1-6,once
TGTGCCAGCAGTGATGGTCGACAATATGGCTACACCTTC,CASSDGRQYGYTF,-,TRBV28,TRBJ1-2,-
TGTGCCAGCAGCCCCCGGTCCTGGGGCAATGAGCAGTTCTTC,CASSPRSWGNEQFF,-,TRBV5-6,TRBJ2-1,-
TGTGCCAGCAGTTTTGTCTTGGCAATCGGGGGCTACACCTTC,CASSFVLAIGGYTF,-,TRBV28,TRBJ1-2,once
TGCGCCAGCAGCTTGGCAGGGTGGGACACTGAAGCTTTCTTT,CASSLAGWDTEAFF,-,TRBV5-1,TRBJ1-1,-
TGTGCCTGGGGACGAAGTGCTGGAAACACCATATATTTT,CAWGRSAGNTIYF,-,TRBV30,TRBJ1-3,few
TGTGCCAGCAATTGGGGGGGGGCCCTCACAGATACGCAGTATTTT,CASNWGGALTDTQYF,-,TRBV27,TRBJ2-3,-
TGTGCCAGCTCACCCCAGGGTGCTGAAAAACTGTTTTTT,CASSPQGAEKLFF,-,TRBV18,TRBJ1-4,once
TGCGCCAGCAGTCCCTCGGGACGGTGGGGACAGTTCTTC,CASSPSGRWGQFF,-,TRBV10-1,TRBJ2-1,once
TGTGCCAGCAGCCCCCGGGGACGGCTCACAGATACGCAGTATTTT,CASSPRGRLTDTQYF,-,TRBV9,TRBJ2-3,-
TGTGCCAGTCAGCTACCACTCTCGGATGAGCAGTTCTTC,CASQLPLSDEQFF,-,TRBV5-6,TRBJ2-1,-
TGCGCCAGCGGGCTAGCGGGGGGGGCTGAGCAGTTCTTC,CASGLAGGAEQFF,TRBD2,TRBV5-1,TRBJ2-1,-
TGTGCCAGTAGCTCCCCCGGGACCCTAACGGACACCATATATTTT,CASSSPGTLTDTIYF,-,TRBV19,TRBJ1-3,-
TGTGCTAGTGCCGTAGGGCAGAGTTCCTACAATGAGCAGTTCTTC,CASAVGQSSYNEQFF,-,TRBV12-5,TRBJ2-1,-
TGTGCCAGCATCTGGGACAGGGGCGCCGGGGAGCTGTTTTTT,CASIWDRGAGELFF,TRBD1,TRBV6-5,TRBJ2-2,once
TGCAGTGCTAGTTTGGGTTATAGCAATCAGCCCCAGCATTTT,CSASLGYSNQPQHF,-,TRBV20-1,TRBJ1-5,few
TGCGCCGCAAGGAGAGCCGAGCAGTACTTC,CAARRAEQYF,-,TRBV10-1,TRBJ2-7,-
TGTGCCAGCTCACTAACCAGGGGGAACACTGAAGCTTTCTTT,CASSLTRGNTEAFF,-,TRBV18,TRBJ1-1,few
TGTGCCAGCAGTGCCCGAGTGGGGGGCTACACCTTC,CASSARVGGYTF,-,TRBV25-1,TRBJ1-2,-
TGTGCCAGCAGCGATAGGGCCGGCGTGGGTACTGAAGCTTTCTTT,CASSDRAGVGTEAFF,-,TRBV7-2,TRBJ1-1,once
TGTGCCAGCAGCTCTATTGGGTCGGGACGGAACATGAACACTGAAGCTTTCTTT,CASSSIGSGRNMNTEAFF,-,TRBV11-2,TRBJ1-1,-
TGTGCCAGCAATGCCGGGACTAGCGGTAGCACAGATACGCAGTATTTT,CASNAGTSGSTDTQYF,TRBD2,TRBV28,TRBJ2-3,-
TGTGCCAGCAGCCAAGCCGGGGAGGACACTGAAGCTTTCTTT,CASSQAGEDTEAFF,-,TRBV14,TRBJ1-1,-
TGCAGCGTCGAGGGGGGATATTTCCGGGGACAGGGTGTAAATGAGCAGTTCTTC,CSVEGGYFRGQGVNEQFF,TRBD1,TRBV29-1,TRBJ2-1,-
TGCGCCAGCAGCCACATAACAGGCGCCTCCTACGAGCAGTACTTC,CASSHITGASYEQYF,-,TRBV4-1,TRBJ2-7,-
TGTGCCAGCAGCTTGTCCGGGACGGGAGTAAACACCATATATTTT,CASSLSGTGVNTIYF,-,TRBV5-4,TRBJ1-3,-
TGTGCCAGCACCGGGGTGGGTAAGACTGAAGCTTTCTTT,CASTGVGKTEAFF,-,TRBV6-5,TRBJ1-1,-
TGTGCCAGCAGACAGGACCCCGGGTCACCAAATCCCCTCCACTTT,CASRQDPGSPNPLHF,-,TRBV5-4,TRBJ1-6,-
TGTGCCAGCAGCTCGGCAGGGGGGAGGAACACTGAAGCTTTCTTT,CASSSAGGRNTEAFF,TRBD1,TRBV7-2,TRBJ1-1,-
TGTGCCAGCAACCAAGGACAGGGGGTCGATGGCTACACCTTC,CASNQGQGVDGYTF,TRBD1,TRBV7-2,TRBJ1-2,-
TGTGCCAGTAGTCTCAGTGAACGGGAGATCGCCCTGGTCGATGAGCAGTTCTTC,CASSLSEREIALVDEQFF,-,TRBV19,TRBJ2-1,-
TGTGCCAGCAGTCGTACAGGGGGCGTAGCTTTCTTT,CASSRTGGVAFF,TRBD1,TRBV6-5,TRBJ1-1,-
TGTGCCAGCACCTCGAGTGCCACTCAAGAGACCCAGTACTTC,CASTSSATQETQYF,-,TRBV7-9,TRBJ2-5,few
TGCGCCAGCAGCCAAGGACGCGGCTCGCGGGAGGGCTCCTACGAGCAGTACTTC,CASSQGRGSREGSYEQYF,TRBD2,TRBV4-3,TRBJ2-7,few
TGTGCCAGCTCACCCCCCTCGAGGTCCGGGGAGACCCAGTACTTC,CASSPPSRSGETQYF,-,TRBV18,TRBJ2-5,-
TGTGCCAGCAGTGAAAGGACTCTTTGGGAAAAACTGTTTTTT,CASSERTLWEKLFF,-,TRBV6-1,TRBJ1-4,-
TGCGCCAGCAGTGAGTGGGGACAGGGAATAGATACGCAGTATTTT,CASSEWGQGIDTQYF,TRBD1,TRBV10-1,TRBJ2-3,-
TGTGCCAGCAGCGGGGGGGCCACAGATACGCAGTATTTT,CASSGGATDTQYF,-,TRBV3-1/TRBV3-2,TRBJ2-3,-
TGTGCCAGCAGCGAGGGGTCTAGCGGGGTGGTCAACGGGGAGCTGTTTTTT,CASSEGSSGVVNGELFF,TRBD2,TRBV7-6,TRBJ2-2,-
TGTGCCAGCAGCCAAGAAAGAGAGGGGGACACCGGGGAGCTGTTTTTT,CASSQEREGDTGELFF,-,TRBV3-1/TRBV3-2,TRBJ2-2,-
TGTGCCAGCAGTTACTCTCAGGGGGCGAGAGAAAAACTGTTTTTT,CASSYSQGAREKLFF,TRBD1,TRBV6-5,TRBJ1-4,few
TGTGCCAGCAGCCGCGGGCTAGGAGAGACCCAGTACTTC,CASSRGLGETQYF,-,TRBV7-8,TRBJ2-5,-
TGTGCCAGCTCACCAGTACAGGCCACCGAAGCTTTCTTT,CASSPVQATEAFF,-,TRBV18,TRBJ1-1,-
TGCAGCGTGCTTGAGGCAGGGGGATACGAGCAGTACTTC,CSVLEAGGYEQYF,TRBD1,TRBV29-1,TRBJ2-7,-
TGTGCCAGCTCACCTCCGGGAGGAAAACTGTTTTTT,CASSPPGGKLFF,-,TRBV18,TRBJ1-4,few
TGTGCCTGGAGTGGGGTCTCTGGGGCCAACGTCCTGACTTTC,CAWSGVSGANVLTF,-,TRBV30,TRBJ2-6,-
TGCGCCAGCAGCTTGGCAGGACCGAACAATGAGCAGTTCTTC,CASSLAGPNNEQFF,-,TRBV5-1,TRBJ2-1,few
TGTGCCAGCAGTTACAACTTCGGGGGCACAGATACGCAGTATTTT,CASSYNFGGTDTQYF,-,TRBV6-5,TRBJ2-3,-